Listed below are T cell receptor beta chains from one sample, sequenced in a study of CD8 T cells in ankylosing spondylitis. TCRdb fed the 5' RACE reads into MiXCR, producing one record per CDR3 protein. The top ten clones hold about 14% of a sample with some 240,000 distinct CDR3 sequences, about 6.7% of them seen once. The source material was blood, either unsorted or a sorted T cell fraction (not recorded which). The receptors were gathered from a male donor with ankylosing spondylitis. Each CDR3 is given with its conserved first and last residue. A D gene is named only where the DNA matches it firmly. Size is omitted from some rows. Given values are once, few, many or a class for expanded clones.

clone_size,v_call,d_call,j_call,cdr3_nt,cdr3_aa
-,TRBV11-2,-,TRBJ2-5,TGTGCCAGCAGCCCCGCAGGGGCGTTTTCTCCCGAGACCCAGTACTTC,CASSPAGAFSPETQYF
-,TRBV5-5,TRBD1,TRBJ2-7,TGTGCCAGCAGTACCACAAAGGGACAGGGACCTCCGGAGCAGTACTTC,CASSTTKGQGPPEQYF
many,TRBV29-1,TRBD1,TRBJ1-1,TGCAGCGTCGTCCCGTACAGGGGAAACACTGAAGCTTTCTTT,CSVVPYRGNTEAFF
few,TRBV7-9,TRBD2,TRBJ2-3,TGTGCCAGCAGCGTCCGACTAGCGGGGGCCCAGGGAGATACGCAGTATTTT,CASSVRLAGAQGDTQYF
many,TRBV20-1,-,TRBJ2-7,TGCAGTGCTAGAAAACTAATCACCTACACCTACGAGCAGTACTTC,CSARKLITYTYEQYF
many,TRBV7-2,-,TRBJ2-1,TGTGCCAGCAGCCTCCTAGACAGGAGGTATGAGCAGTTCTTC,CASSLLDRRYEQFF
many,TRBV27,TRBD1,TRBJ2-1,TGTGCCAGCAACCCAGGACAGGGGGCGGCCAATGAGCAGTTCTTC,CASNPGQGAANEQFF
-,TRBV12-3/TRBV12-4,TRBD2,TRBJ2-3,TGTGCCCTCTGTTTAGATCGGCTAGCGGGGGGTCAAAGCACAGATACGCAGTATTTT,CALCLDRLAGGQSTDTQYF
-,TRBV9,TRBD1,TRBJ1-4,TGTGCCAGCAGCTTGGGGACAGTGGATGAAAAACTGTTTTTT,CASSLGTVDEKLFF
many,TRBV4-2,-,TRBJ2-4,TGTGCCAGCAGCCAAGCCTTAGCCAAAAACATTCAGTACTTC,CASSQALAKNIQYF
-,TRBV20-1,-,TRBJ1-2,TGCAGTGCTAGGGGCAGTGGGGATGGCTACACCTTC,CSARGSGDGYTF
many,TRBV10-3,TRBD2,TRBJ2-4,TGTGCCATCAGTGAGTCTGGGACTAGCGGGGATGTAGCCAAAAACATTCAGTACTTC,CAISESGTSGDVAKNIQYF
many,TRBV6-5,-,TRBJ1-1,TGTGCCAGCAGTTACGGCAGGAACACTGAAGCTTTCTTT,CASSYGRNTEAFF
many,TRBV9,-,TRBJ1-2,TGTGCCAGCAGCGTAGGGGACTATGGCTACACCTTC,CASSVGDYGYTF
many,TRBV20-1,-,TRBJ2-7,TGCAGTGCTAGAGATCCGGAGCGGAGCTCCTACGAGCAGTACTTC,CSARDPERSSYEQYF
many,TRBV6-2/TRBV6-3,TRBD2,TRBJ2-1,TGTGCCAGCAGTTACAGGCAGGGAGGGTCCTACAATGAGCAGTTCTTC,CASSYRQGGSYNEQFF
many,TRBV5-1,TRBD2,TRBJ2-5,TGCGCCAGCAGCCCGACTAGCGGGAGGAGCCAAGAGACCCAGTACTTC,CASSPTSGRSQETQYF
many,TRBV7-9,-,TRBJ1-1,TGTGCCAGCAGCTTAGCCTCACTTCACACTGAAGCTTTCTTT,CASSLASLHTEAFF
few,TRBV11-2,-,TRBJ2-7,TGTGCCAGCAGCGAGGGACGGATTACCTACGAGCAGTACTTC,CASSEGRITYEQYF
-,TRBV24-1,TRBD1,TRBJ2-1,TGTGCCACCAGTGATTTGGGGACAGGGCCTGGCGATGAGCGGTTCTTC,CATSDLGTGPGDERFF
few,TRBV20-1,-,TRBJ2-7,TGCAGTGCTAGAAGGGACTCGGTGTACGAGCAGTACTTC,CSARRDSVYEQYF
many,TRBV29-1,-,TRBJ2-1,TGCAGCGTTGAAGGGGCAAGACGGAGCTCCTACAATGAGCAGTTCTTC,CSVEGARRSSYNEQFF
-,TRBV12-3/TRBV12-4,TRBD2,TRBJ2-7,TGTGCCAGCAGTTCGTCGTTCTGGCCTAGCGGGAACAACGAGCAGTACTTC,CASSSSFWPSGNNEQYF
-,TRBV9,-,TRBJ1-2,TGTGCCAGCAGGCACGGCGCCTATGGCTACACCTTC,CASRHGAYGYTF
medium-sized,TRBV20-1,-,TRBJ1-5,TGCAGTGCTAAAAGTAGGGAAAGTCAGCCCCAGCATTTT,CSAKSRESQPQHF
-,TRBV24-1,TRBD1,TRBJ2-1,TGTGCCACCAGTACCCGGGACAGTCGTGCCTCCTACAATGAGCAGTTCTTC,CATSTRDSRASYNEQFF
-,TRBV3-1,-,TRBJ2-5,TGTGCCAGCAGCGAAAGCGGGTACCAAGAGACCCAGTACTTC,CASSESGYQETQYF
many,TRBV27,-,TRBJ2-3,TGTGCCAGCAGTCCGGGAGCGTCTAGCACAGATACGCAGTATTTT,CASSPGASSTDTQYF
many,TRBV5-1,-,TRBJ2-1,TGCGCCAGCAGCTTGGAATTCGGGGTTTCGGATGAGCAGTTCTTC,CASSLEFGVSDEQFF
many,TRBV25-1,-,TRBJ1-3,TGTGCCAGCAGTGAAGAGAGCGGAGTAGGAAACACCATATATTTT,CASSEESGVGNTIYF
few,TRBV7-8,-,TRBJ1-5,TGTGCCAGCAGCTTAGCGATTGGGGGTGGTCAGCCCCAGCATTTT,CASSLAIGGGQPQHF
few,TRBV7-9,TRBD1,TRBJ2-3,TGTGCCAGCAGCCCAGGGACAGGGGGTTCAGATACGCAGTATTTT,CASSPGTGGSDTQYF
many,TRBV7-9,-,TRBJ2-5,TGTGCCAGCAGCTTAATCAGCGTACAAGAGACCCAGTACTTC,CASSLISVQETQYF
many,TRBV20-1,TRBD1,TRBJ2-7,TGCAGTGCTAGAGACGCCATGACCGGGACAGGGTACGAGCAGTACTTC,CSARDAMTGTGYEQYF
many,TRBV9,TRBD2,TRBJ2-7,TGTGCCAGCAGCGTATTACCTAGCGGGAGCTACGAGCAGTACTTC,CASSVLPSGSYEQYF
-,TRBV11-1,-,TRBJ2-1,TGTGCCAGCAGCTTATGGGGGGCTGACAATGAGCAGTTCTTC,CASSLWGADNEQFF
many,TRBV3-1,TRBD1,TRBJ2-4,TGTGCCAGCAGCCAAAAGACAGGGGTTAAAAACATTCAGTACTTC,CASSQKTGVKNIQYF
many,TRBV2,-,TRBJ2-3,TGTGCCAGCAGGGACCAAACCGGGGCCACCATCACAGATACGCAGTATTTT,CASRDQTGATITDTQYF
many,TRBV12-3/TRBV12-4,-,TRBJ1-1,TGTGCCAGCGATATCGGGGGGGGCCCTGAAGCTTTCTTT,CASDIGGGPEAFF
many,TRBV7-9,-,TRBJ1-1,TGTGCCAGCAGCTTATCGGACGTAGCTTTCTTT,CASSLSDVAFF
many,TRBV6-2/TRBV6-3,-,TRBJ1-2,TGTGCCAGCAGTTACCATCTGACAAGGAGTGACTATGGCTACACCTTC,CASSYHLTRSDYGYTF
many,TRBV28,TRBD1,TRBJ2-1,TGTGCCAGCAAGGGGGCTTCAAAGTACAATGAGCAGTTCTTC,CASKGASKYNEQFF
many,TRBV29-1,TRBD1,TRBJ1-2,TGCAGCGTTGAAGGGCAGGGGGAAGTCACCCCGAACTATGGCTACACCTTC,CSVEGQGEVTPNYGYTF
few,TRBV6-5,-,TRBJ2-7,TGTGCCAGCAGTTACTCTACCGTCTCCTACGAGCAGTACTTC,CASSYSTVSYEQYF
-,TRBV5-1,-,TRBJ2-7,TGCGCCAGCAGCCCGTATGCGGGCACCAACTCCTACGAGCAGTACTTC,CASSPYAGTNSYEQYF
few,TRBV29-1,-,TRBJ2-1,TGCAGCGTTGATGGGAGTTACTCCTACAATGAGCAGTTCTTC,CSVDGSYSYNEQFF
many,TRBV4-2,-,TRBJ1-5,TGTGCCAGCAGCCAAGGCGACTCAACAAATCAGCCCCAGCATTTT,CASSQGDSTNQPQHF
many,TRBV5-1,-,TRBJ1-1,TGCGCCAGCAGAGAAGGGGGGGGAACTGAAGCTTTCTTT,CASREGGGTEAFF
many,TRBV4-3,TRBD1,TRBJ2-2,TGCGCCAGCAGCCAAGCGACAGGGGGGGCCGGGGAGCTGTTTTTT,CASSQATGGAGELFF
few,TRBV19,-,TRBJ1-5,TGTGCCAGTAGTATCCCCTCAGGGAGCAATCAGCCCCAGCATTTT,CASSIPSGSNQPQHF
many,TRBV7-6,TRBD1,TRBJ2-7,TGTGCCAGCAGCTTAGGGACAGGGGGTTTGTACGAGCAGTACTTC,CASSLGTGGLYEQYF
few,TRBV27,TRBD1,TRBJ2-1,TGTGCCGCAGGGGGACGGTCCTACAATGAGCAGTTCTTC,CAAGGRSYNEQFF
many,TRBV29-1,-,TRBJ1-1,TGCAGCGTTGACAGGAACACTGAAGCTTTCTTT,CSVDRNTEAFF
many,TRBV7-2,-,TRBJ2-7,TGTGCCAGCAGCTTCAGCGGGTCCTACGAGCAGTACTTC,CASSFSGSYEQYF
many,TRBV10-3,TRBD1,TRBJ2-5,TGTGCCATCAGTGAGCTGGCAGGGGGTGAAGAGACCCAGTACTTC,CAISELAGGEETQYF
few,TRBV7-3,TRBD2,TRBJ2-1,TGTGCCAGCAGCTTAGCGGGGGAGGGTGAGCAGTTCTTC,CASSLAGEGEQFF